Listed below are T cell receptor beta chains from one sample, sequenced in a study of radiation and T cells in renal cell carcinoma. Produced via immunoSEQ multiplex PCR; TCRdb's table is partial and in-frame only. The sample includes nearly 50,000 clones, approximately 80% of them seen just once. Material: blood, obtained from a patient whose treatment included radiotherapy and nephrectomy. The receptors here all came from a woman in her 70s with renal cell carcinoma. CDR3s include the opening cysteine and the closing phenylalanine or tryptophan. The order of the fields is J gene, V gene, CDR3 protein.

>TRBJ2-2|TRBV2
CASTGTSANTGELFF
>TRBJ2-7|TRBV27
CASSSTVAGEQYF
>TRBJ1-2|TRBV6-5
CASTQDRLYGYTF
>TRBJ1-6|TRBV19
CASSIVSGSPLHF
>TRBJ2-2|TRBV12-5
CASAWGATGELFF
>TRBJ2-1|TRBV11-3
CASSSTGTSVEQFF
>TRBJ2-2|TRBV9
CASSAQHPGTVPTGELFF
>TRBJ1-5|TRBV5-1
CASKLGPDNQPQHF
>TRBJ2-3|TRBV7-8
CASSLGRALADTQYF
>TRBJ2-2|TRBV6-1
CASCGATLGTGELFF
>TRBJ1-1|TRBV4-2
CASMEGASGDTEAFF
>TRBJ1-1|TRBV5-5
CASSLDYGGVTEAFF
>TRBJ2-7|TRBV11-2
CASSTARADYEQYF
>TRBJ2-1|TRBV7-2
CASVAVPDTEQFF
>TRBJ2-5|TRBV18
CASSPLAGAQETQYF
>TRBJ2-5|TRBV5-1
CASSGGGQLGSKYF
>TRBJ1-3|TRBV14
CASSHRTGANSGNTIYF
>TRBJ2-7|TRBV28
CASSQTSGTIYEQYF
>TRBJ1-6|TRBV25-1
CASSVAGHYNSPLHF
>TRBJ2-5|TRBV7-6
CASSPTGTGGETQYF
>TRBJ2-3|TRBV5-1
CASSLGLGAEDTQYF
>TRBJ2-2|TRBV19
CASSIGREGGELFF
>TRBJ2-7|TRBV2
CASSPAYEQYF
>TRBJ2-1|TRBV6-5
CASSTTGNNEQFF
>TRBJ2-1|TRBV29-1
CSVARAAYNEQFF
>TRBJ1-4|TRBV2
CASKNSGGLAEKLFF
>TRBJ2-1|TRBV21-1
CASSNSGTSGSLISYNEQFF
>TRBJ2-1|TRBV5-1
CASSLEWDRVRNEQFF
>TRBJ2-6|TRBV5-1
CASSSTQSSGANVLTF
>TRBJ2-3|TRBV5-4
CASRGWGDTQYF
>TRBJ2-5|TRBV29-1
CSVGQGMAGETQYF
>-|TRBV29-1
CSVEDLAYEQYF
>TRBJ2-7|TRBV11-2
CASSFQRAEQYF
>TRBJ2-7|TRBV2
CASSDDRFSYEQYF
>TRBJ2-2|TRBV7-2
CASSTPWANTGELFF
>TRBJ1-1|TRBV27
CASRGNTEAFF
>TRBJ2-7|TRBV13
CASSLAGNEQYF
>TRBJ2-3|TRBV13
CASSPGLAITDTQYF
>TRBJ2-7|TRBV7-8
CASSLGQIYEQYF
>TRBJ1-2|TRBV7-8
CASSLRQDSVDGYTF
>TRBJ1-1|TRBV19
CASSLQAAVNTEAFF
>TRBJ1-5|TRBV12-5
CASGLQGGGNQPQHF
>TRBJ1-6|TRBV10-3
CAISESNGSGSPLHF
>TRBJ1-1|TRBV5-1
CASSLTADTEAFF
>TRBJ2-3|TRBV7-2
CAWGSGGSTDTQYF
>TRBJ1-2|TRBV27
CATGHRMSGYTF
>TRBJ2-5|TRBV6-1
CASRDSRGYQETQYF
>TRBJ1-2|TRBV29-1
CNVPDRGTDGYTF
>TRBJ2-3|TRBV10-3
CAISESSGADTQYF
>TRBJ2-3|TRBV6-6
CASRFKDTQYF
>TRBJ2-5|TRBV7-6
CASSSSPWKTQYF